This record looks at one T cell receptor beta chain sequence and its context. What it recognizes is unknown. The CDR3 has 16 residues. The germline CDR1 and CDR2 sequences are SEHNR and FQNEAQ (reference sequence). The ends were cut back, 0 bases at V and 3 bases at J, with 15 bases in the middle. The data belong to a study of response to subunit inactivated influenza vaccine. Study-level findings and limits: Only a handful of new T cells, the authors suggested, are recruited with each seasonal influenza vaccination.

MiXCR, run by TCRdb on the RT-PCR reads, gives a single entry per CDR3 protein. The sample has around 850,000 distinct CDR3 sequences, 15% to 20% seen once. The TCR sequence derives from a man aged 50-60 years who received an inactivated influenza vaccine. V and J are TRBV7-9 and TRBJ2-7; D assignment may be TRBD1 or TRBD2 (7 bases each). The sequenced sample was PBMCs from blood, obtained around 5 days after vaccination. CDR3 bases: TGTGCCAGCAGCTTAGCTCGGGGGGACAGCCACTACGAGCAGTACTTC. The encoded protein is CASSLARGDSHYEQYF.